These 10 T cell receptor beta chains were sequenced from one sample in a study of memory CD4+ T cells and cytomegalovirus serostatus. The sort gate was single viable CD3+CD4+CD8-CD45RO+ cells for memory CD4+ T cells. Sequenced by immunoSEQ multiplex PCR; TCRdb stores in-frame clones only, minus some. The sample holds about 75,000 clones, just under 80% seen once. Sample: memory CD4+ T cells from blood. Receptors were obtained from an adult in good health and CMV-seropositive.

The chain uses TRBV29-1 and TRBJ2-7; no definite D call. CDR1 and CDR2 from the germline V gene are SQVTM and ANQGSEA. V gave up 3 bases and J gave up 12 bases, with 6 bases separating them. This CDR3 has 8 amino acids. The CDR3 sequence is CSVDGLYF. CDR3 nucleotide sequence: TGCAGCGTTGATGGGTTGTACTTC.

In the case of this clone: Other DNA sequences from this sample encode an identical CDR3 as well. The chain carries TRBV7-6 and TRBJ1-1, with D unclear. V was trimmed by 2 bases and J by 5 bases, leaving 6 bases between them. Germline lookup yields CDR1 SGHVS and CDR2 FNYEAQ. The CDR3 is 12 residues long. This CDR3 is CASSLRGTEAFF. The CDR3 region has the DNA TGTGCCAGCAGCTTAAGAGGGACTGAAGCTTTCTTT.

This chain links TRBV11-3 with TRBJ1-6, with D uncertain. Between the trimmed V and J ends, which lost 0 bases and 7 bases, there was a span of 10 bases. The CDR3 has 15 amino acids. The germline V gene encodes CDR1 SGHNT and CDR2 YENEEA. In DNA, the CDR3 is TGTGCCAGCAGCTTAGAAGCGGGTTACAATTCACCCCTCCACTTT. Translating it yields CASSLEAGYNSPLHF.

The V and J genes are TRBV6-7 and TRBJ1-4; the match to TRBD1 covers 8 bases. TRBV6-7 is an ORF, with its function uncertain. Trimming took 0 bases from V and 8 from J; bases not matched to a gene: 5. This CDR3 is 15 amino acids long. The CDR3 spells CASSYSGQGWEKLFF. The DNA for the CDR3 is TGTGCCAGCAGTTACTCCGGACAGGGATGGGAAAAACTGTTTTTT.

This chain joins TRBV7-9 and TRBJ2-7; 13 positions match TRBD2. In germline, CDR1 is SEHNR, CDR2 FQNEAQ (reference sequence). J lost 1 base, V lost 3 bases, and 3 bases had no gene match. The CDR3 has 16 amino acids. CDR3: CASSFWTSGGSYEQYF. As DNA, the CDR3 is TGTGCCAGCAGCTTTTGGACTAGCGGGGGTTCCTACGAGCAGTACTTC. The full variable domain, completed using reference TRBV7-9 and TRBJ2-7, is DTGVSQNPRHKITKRGQNVTFRCDPISEHNRLYWYRQTLGQGPEFLTYFQNEAQLEKSRLLSDRFSAERPKGSFSTLEIQRTEQGDSAMYLCASSFWTSGGSYEQYFGPGTRLTVT.

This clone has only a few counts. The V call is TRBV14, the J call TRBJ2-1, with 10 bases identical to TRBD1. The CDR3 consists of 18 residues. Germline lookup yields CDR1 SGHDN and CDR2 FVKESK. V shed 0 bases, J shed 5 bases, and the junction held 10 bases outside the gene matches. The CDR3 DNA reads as TGTGCCAGCAGCCAAGATAGGGGGACAGGGGATATTAACAATGAGCAGTTCTTC. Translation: CASSQDRGTGDINNEQFF.

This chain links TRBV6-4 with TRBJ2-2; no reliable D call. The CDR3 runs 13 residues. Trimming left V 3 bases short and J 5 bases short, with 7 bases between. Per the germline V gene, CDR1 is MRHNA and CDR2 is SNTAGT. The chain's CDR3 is CASSETGTGELFF. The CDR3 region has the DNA TGTGCCAGCAGTGAAACCGGAACCGGGGAGCTGTTTTTT.

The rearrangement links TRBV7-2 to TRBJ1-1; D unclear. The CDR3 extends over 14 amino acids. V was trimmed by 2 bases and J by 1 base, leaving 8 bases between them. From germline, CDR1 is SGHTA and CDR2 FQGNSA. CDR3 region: CASSLNGRNTEAFF. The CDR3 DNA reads TGTGCCAGCAGCTTAAACGGGAGGAACACTGAAGCTTTCTTT.

Here the CDR3 reads CASSPTTSGDTQYF. The CDR3 DNA reads TGTGCCAGTAGTCCCACCACGTCAGGAGATACGCAGTATTTT. V is TRBV19 and J is TRBJ2-3; D unclear. In germline, CDR1 is LNHDA, CDR2 SQIVND (reference sequence). CDR3 length: 14 amino acids. V gave up 5 bases and J gave up 5 bases, with 14 bases separating them.

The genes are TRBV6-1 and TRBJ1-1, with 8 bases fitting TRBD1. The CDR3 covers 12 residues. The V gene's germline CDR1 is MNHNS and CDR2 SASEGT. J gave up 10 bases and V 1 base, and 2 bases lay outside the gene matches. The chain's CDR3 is CASSEVGTGAFF. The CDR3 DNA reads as TGTGCCAGCAGTGAAGTTGGGACAGGAGCTTTCTTT.